The 5 T cell receptor beta chains below all came from one sample that was sequenced in a study of OX40 agonist ivuxolimab in advanced cancers. Libraries were made using the immunoSEQ multiplex PCR assay. Entries here come from immuneACCESS through TCRdb and include only in-frame sequences with V and J called. Some clones fail to appear in such tables; in the studies checked, an unresolved V gene covers under half of the shortfall, and the cause of the remainder is unknown. The sample table contains 43,000 or so clones; only one count was recorded for roughly four fifths of them. Jointly, the top ten make up 2% to 3% of the sample. The sequenced sample was CD4+ or CD8+ T cells sorted from blood, obtained in a trial of the OX40 agonist ivuxolimab. The receptors stem from an adult with an advanced solid tumor such as melanoma, head and neck, liver or kidney cancer.

This chain links TRBV10-1 with TRBJ2-2; D is perhaps TRBD1 (5 bases). The CDR3 covers 13 residues. CDR1 is WNHNN and CDR2 is SYGVQD in the germline V gene (reference sequence). V was shortened by 3 bases and J by 7 bases, with 9 bases between the two germline ends. The CDR3 DNA reads as TGCGCCAGCAGTGAAGGGGCTAACGGGGAGCTGTTTTTT. The encoded protein is CASSEGANGELFF.

J is TRBJ2-2 and V is TRBV7-3; a possible D gene is TRBD1 (6 bases). The CDR3 spans 14 residues. Trimming removed 5 bases from V and 4 bases from J, with 11 bases in between. Germline lookup yields CDR1 SGHTA and CDR2 FQGTGA. The CDR3 coding sequence is TGTGCCAGCAGCAATACACAGGGCACCGGGGAGCTGTTTTTT. It specifies CASSNTQGTGELFF.

The chain links TRBV29-1 to TRBJ1-1, with a possible D match to TRBD1 (6 bases). The CDR3 length is 11 residues. The V gene lost 5 bases and the J gene lost 5 bases, with 9 bases spanning the gap. Per the germline V gene, CDR1 is SQVTM and CDR2 is ANQGSEA. In DNA form, the CDR3 reads TGCAGCGTTCGGGGGCTTACTGAAGCTTTCTTT. Amino acids: CSVRGLTEAFF.

This clone was counted once. The rearrangement joins TRBV19 to TRBJ2-6, with D hard to call. CDR1 and CDR2 (germline): LNHDA, SQIVND (reference sequence). This CDR3 comprises 15 residues. The V gene lost 2 bases and the J gene lost 0 bases, with 5 bases spanning the gap. CDR3 protein: CASSIQDSGANVLTF. In DNA form, the CDR3 reads TGTGCCAGTAGTATACAGGACTCTGGGGCCAACGTCCTGACTTTC.

This chain connects TRBV18 to TRBJ1-6; TRBD1 aligns across 9 bases. The CDR3 extends over 16 amino acids. Per germline, CDR1 KGHSH and CDR2 LQKENI. Trimming took 5 bases from V and 8 from J; bases not matched to a gene: 10. CDR3 coding DNA: TGTGCCAGCTCAGCCACTCCGGGACAGGGTGATTCACCCCTCCACTTT. This sequence encodes CASSATPGQGDSPLHF.